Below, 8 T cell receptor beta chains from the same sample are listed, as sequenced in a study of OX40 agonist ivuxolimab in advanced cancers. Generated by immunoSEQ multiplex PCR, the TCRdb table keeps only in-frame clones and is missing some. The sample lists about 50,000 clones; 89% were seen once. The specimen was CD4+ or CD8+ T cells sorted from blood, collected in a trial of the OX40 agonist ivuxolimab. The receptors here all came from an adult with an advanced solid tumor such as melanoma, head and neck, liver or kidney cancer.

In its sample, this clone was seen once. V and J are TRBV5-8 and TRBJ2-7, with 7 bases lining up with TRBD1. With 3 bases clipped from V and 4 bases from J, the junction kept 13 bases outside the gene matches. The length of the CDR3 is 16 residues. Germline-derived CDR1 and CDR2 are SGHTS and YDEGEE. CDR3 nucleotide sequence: TGTGCCAGCAGCTCGAGCACCGGGACAGTTAGATACGAGCAGTACTTC. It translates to CASSSSTGTVRYEQYF. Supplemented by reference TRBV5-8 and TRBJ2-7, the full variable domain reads EAGVTQSPTHLIKTRGQQATLRCSPISGHTSVYWYQQALGLGLQFLLWYDEGEERNRGNFPPRFSGRQFPNYSSELNVNALELEDSALYLCASSSSTGTVRYEQYFGPGTRLTVT.

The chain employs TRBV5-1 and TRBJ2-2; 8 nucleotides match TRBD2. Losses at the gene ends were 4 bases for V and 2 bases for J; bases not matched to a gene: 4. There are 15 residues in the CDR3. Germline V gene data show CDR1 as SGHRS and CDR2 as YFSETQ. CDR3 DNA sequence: TGCGCCAGCAGCATGACTAGCGTCAACACCGGGGAGCTGTTTTTT. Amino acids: CASSMTSVNTGELFF.

CDR3: CATKGLASNLPNEQFF. The CDR3 nucleotides are TGTGCCACCAAGGGACTAGCGAGCAATTTACCCAATGAGCAGTTCTTC. The V gene is TRBV11-2, the J gene TRBJ2-1, with 10 bases fitting TRBD2. The CDR3 runs to 16 residues. The V gene's germline CDR1 is SGHAT and CDR2 FQNNGV. The V segment lost 10 bases and the J segment 6 bases; nucleotides outside the gene matches: 15.

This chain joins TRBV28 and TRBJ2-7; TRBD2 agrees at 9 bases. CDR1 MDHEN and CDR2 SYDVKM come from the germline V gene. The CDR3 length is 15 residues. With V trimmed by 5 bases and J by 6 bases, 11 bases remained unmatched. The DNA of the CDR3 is TGTGCCAGCAGTACCCTCGGAATAGCGGGAGTCGAGCAGTACTTC. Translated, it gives CASSTLGIAGVEQYF.

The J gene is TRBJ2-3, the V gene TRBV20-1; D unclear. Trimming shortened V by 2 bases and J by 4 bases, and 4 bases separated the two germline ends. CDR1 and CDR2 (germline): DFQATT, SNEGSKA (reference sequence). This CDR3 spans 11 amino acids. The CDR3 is CSARYADTQYF. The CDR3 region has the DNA TGCAGTGCTAGATATGCAGATACGCAGTATTTT.

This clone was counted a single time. CDR3 coding DNA: TGCAGCGTTGATCGACTGACAGGGACCATTAACTATGGCTACACCTTC. Translated: CSVDRLTGTINYGYTF. V is TRBV29-1 and J is TRBJ1-2, with 7 nucleotides matching TRBD1. The germline V gene has CDR1 SQVTM and CDR2 ANQGSEA. Trimming at V came to 3 bases and at J to 1 base, leaving 11 bases not matched to a gene. CDR3 size: 16 residues. Full variable domain (remainder filled in from reference TRBV29-1 and TRBJ1-2): SAVISQKPSRDICQRGTSLTIQCQVDSQVTMMFWYRQQPGQSLTLIATANQGSEATYESGFVIDKFPISRPNLTFSTLTVSNMSPEDSSIYLCSVDRLTGTINYGYTFGSGTRLTVV.

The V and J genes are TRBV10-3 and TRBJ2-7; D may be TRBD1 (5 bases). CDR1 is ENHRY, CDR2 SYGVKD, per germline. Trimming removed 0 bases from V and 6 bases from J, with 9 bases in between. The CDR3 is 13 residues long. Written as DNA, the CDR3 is TGTGCCATCAGTGAGTCGGGGCAGGGCGAGCAGTACGTC. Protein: CAISESGQGEQYV.

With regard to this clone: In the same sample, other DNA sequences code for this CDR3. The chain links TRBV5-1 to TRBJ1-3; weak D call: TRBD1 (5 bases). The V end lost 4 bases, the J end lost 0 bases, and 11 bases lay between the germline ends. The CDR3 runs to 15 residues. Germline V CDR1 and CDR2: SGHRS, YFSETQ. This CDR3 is CASSTTGYSGNTIYF. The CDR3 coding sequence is TGCGCCAGCAGCACTACAGGTTACTCTGGAAACACCATATATTTT.